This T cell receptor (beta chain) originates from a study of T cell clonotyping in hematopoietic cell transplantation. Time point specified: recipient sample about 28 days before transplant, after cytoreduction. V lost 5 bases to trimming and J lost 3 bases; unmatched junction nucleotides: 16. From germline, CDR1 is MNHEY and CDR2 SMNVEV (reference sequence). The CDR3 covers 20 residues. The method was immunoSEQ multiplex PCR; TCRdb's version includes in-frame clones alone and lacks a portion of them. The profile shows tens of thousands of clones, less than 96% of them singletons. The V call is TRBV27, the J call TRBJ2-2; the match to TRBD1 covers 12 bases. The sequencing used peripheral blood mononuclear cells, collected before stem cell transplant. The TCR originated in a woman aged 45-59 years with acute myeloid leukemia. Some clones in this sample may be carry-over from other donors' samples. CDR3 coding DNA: TGTGCCAGCAGTCATATGCGTGCCGGGACAGGGGGCCGGTACACCGGGGAGCTGTTTTTT. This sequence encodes CASSHMRAGTGGRYTGELFF.